A single T cell receptor (beta chain) is shown here with its context. Produced via immunoSEQ multiplex PCR; TCRdb's table is partial and in-frame only. Among some 11,000 clones listed, 60% to 85% were seen once. The entry originates in a study of T cell repertoires in ileal Crohn's disease. Time point in this sample: neoterminal ileum biopsy at postoperative endoscopy, about 6 months after surgery. The receptor's source is an adult with Crohn's disease. Sequenced: ileal tissue.

The CDR3 nucleotides read TGCGCCAGCAGCCGTGACAGTATGAGAGGCTACACCTTC. It encodes CASSRDSMRGYTF. V is TRBV5-1 and J is TRBJ1-2; perhaps TRBD1 as D (5 bases). From germline, CDR1 is SGHRS and CDR2 YFSETQ. The CDR3 has 13 amino acids. V lost 4 bases and J 8 bases, leaving 15 bases between the germline ends.